This TCR beta chain was sequenced for a study of spatial heterogeneity in lung cancer. Background on the study: The donor group consisted of under 90 patients who had untreated, early-stage non-small cell lung cancer.

To note about this clonotype: This beta chain represents an off-target read in a library built for alpha chains; its size is of limited meaning.

Described time point: blood at routine non-recurrence follow-up after resection. Sequencing of whole RNA from tumor, nontumor lung or frozen PBMC involved no sorting. Unique molecular identifiers tagged every individual TCR cDNA molecule. In TCRdb, the 5' RACE reads were re-called with MiXCR into one record per CDR3 protein. The table records around 200 distinct CDR3 sequences, less than 55% of them present only once. Sequences were derived from PBMCs, sampled at follow-up. The sequence derives from a male donor with early-stage non-small cell lung cancer.

For the CDR3, the DNA is TGTGCCAGCAGCTCCGGACTAGCGGGAGGGAACACCGGGGAGCTGTTTTTT. It is translated as CASSSGLAGGNTGELFF. The V call is TRBV7-3, the J call TRBJ2-2, with 14 bases identical to TRBD2. V was pared by 4 bases and J by 1 base, with 2 bases of the junction left unmatched. The CDR3 loop spans 17 amino acids. Germline assignment: CDR1 SGHTA and CDR2 FQGTGA.